The 11 T cell receptor beta chains presented below share a single source sample, sequenced in a study of blood T cell repertoires in COVID-19. The method was immunoSEQ multiplex PCR; TCRdb's version includes in-frame clones alone and lacks a portion of them. The sample lists more than 45,000 clones; 80% to 90% were seen once. The sequencing sample was made of peripheral blood. These TCRs come from a woman of 80 years or more with acute or convalescent COVID-19.

The CDR3 coding sequence is TGTGCCAGTAGTATAGCCAGGGACTGGTCGGGGGCCAACGTCCTGACTTTC. Translated, it gives CASSIARDWSGANVLTF. The J gene is TRBJ2-6, the V gene TRBV19; D perhaps matches TRBD2 (6 bases). The CDR3 has 17 residues. The ends were cut back, 1 base at V and 4 bases at J, with 14 bases in the middle. Germline-derived CDR1 and CDR2 are LNHDA and SQIVND (reference sequence).

The rearrangement joins TRBV30 to TRBJ1-5; 10 nucleotides line up with TRBD1. Germline V lookup: CDR1 GTSNPN, CDR2 SVGIG (reference sequence). The CDR3 sequence is 13 residues long. V lost 8 bases to trimming and J lost 5 bases; unmatched junction nucleotides: 6. This CDR3 is CATGQGGDQPQHF. CDR3 in DNA: TGTGCCACCGGACAGGGGGGGGATCAGCCCCAGCATTTT.

The chain has TRBV2 and TRBJ1-4, with TRBD1 identical over 9 bases. The CDR3 is 14 amino acids. V shed 6 bases and J 4 bases; nucleotides not matched to a gene: 3. Germline lookup yields CDR1 SNHLY and CDR2 FYNNEI. CDR3 sequence reads: CASSQTGGNEKLFF. The CDR3 bases are TGTGCCAGCAGCCAGACAGGGGGTAATGAAAAACTGTTTTTT.

V and J are TRBV30 and TRBJ1-2, with a weak D call TRBD1 (6 bases). The V gene lost 5 bases and the J gene lost 1 base, with 17 bases spanning the gap. The germline V gene has CDR1 GTSNPN and CDR2 SVGIG (reference sequence). The length of the CDR3 is 15 residues. The CDR3 protein is CAWSSGGGDNYGYTF. The CDR3 nucleotides are TGTGCCTGGTCAAGTGGGGGGGGCGATAACTATGGCTACACCTTC.

Points on this clone: Germline is not matched at one junction end, which may reflect a read error. The chain recombines TRBV5-6 with TRBJ2-1, with D maybe TRBD1 (7 bases). Germline values: CDR1 SGHDT, CDR2 YYEEEE. CDR3 size: 15 residues. The CDR3 DNA reads TGTGCCAGCACCTTGCGGGACAGAGAGTACAATGAGCAGTTCTTC. Its translation is CASTLRDREYNEQFF.

This chain joins TRBV7-9 and TRBJ1-3; 7 bases agree with TRBD1. Looked up from germline, CDR1 is SEHNR and CDR2 is FQNEAQ (reference sequence). V shed 1 base, J shed 2 bases, and the junction held 2 bases outside the gene matches. CDR3 size: 15 residues. The CDR3 sequence is CASSLGQGAGNTIYF. The CDR3 region has the DNA TGTGCCAGCAGCTTAGGGCAGGGGGCTGGAAACACCATATATTTT.

This rearrangement joins TRBV9 to TRBJ1-2; 10 positions agree with TRBD1. The CDR3 is 13 amino acids. Germline CDR1 reads SGDLS; CDR2 reads YYNGEE. V lost 3 bases to trimming and J lost 8 bases; unmatched junction nucleotides: 4. DNA of the CDR3: TGTGCCAGCAGCGCTGGACAGGGGGACGGCTACACCTTC. Amino acids: CASSAGQGDGYTF.

The gene calls are TRBV7-2 and TRBJ1-2, with 7 bases fitting TRBD1. V dropped 2 bases and J dropped 5; count of bases not matched to a gene: 8. Germline V gene sequence: CDR1 SGHTA, CDR2 FQGNSA. This CDR3 is 15 amino acids long. Written as DNA, the CDR3 is TGTGCCAGCAGCTTAAGAGGGGGCGATATGTATGGCTACACCTTC. Translation gives CASSLRGGDMYGYTF. The full variable domain, its missing parts supplied by reference TRBV7-2 and TRBJ1-2, is GAGVSQSPSNKVTEKGKDVELRCDPISGHTALYWYRQSLGQGLEFLIYFQGNSAPDKSGLPSDRFSAERTGGSVSTLTIQRTQQEDSAVYLCASSLRGGDMYGYTFGSGTRLTVV.

The V and J genes are TRBV6-5 and TRBJ2-1; the D gene is possibly TRBD1 (6 bases). The CDR3 is 15 residues long. V dropped 2 bases and J dropped 7 bases, with 15 bases sitting between them. Germline CDR1 is MNHEY and CDR2 is SVGAGI. The CDR3 region has the DNA TGTGCCAGCAGTTACACCGGACAGCAAAGGAATGAGCAGTTCTTC. Translation gives CASSYTGQQRNEQFF.

CDR3 DNA: TGTGCCAGCAGTTCCCCCCAAATAGCCAACGAGCAGTACTTC. It encodes CASSSPQIANEQYF. The genes are TRBV6-5 and TRBJ2-7; D not resolved. This CDR3 has 14 amino acids. V lost 4 bases, J lost 5 bases, and 15 bases lay in between. Germline lookup yields CDR1 MNHEY and CDR2 SVGAGI.

The CDR3 bases are TGTGCCAGCAGCTCTAGGACAGGGGGCTCATACGAGCAGTACTTC. Residues: CASSSRTGGSYEQYF. The gene calls are TRBV7-2 and TRBJ2-7, with 11 bases fitting TRBD1. V was pared by 4 bases and J by 4 bases, with 6 bases of the junction left unmatched. The V gene's germline CDR1 is SGHTA and CDR2 FQGNSA. This CDR3 contains 15 residues. Variable domain in full (rest from reference TRBV7-2 and TRBJ2-7): GAGVSQSPSNKVTEKGKDVELRCDPISGHTALYWYRQSLGQGLEFLIYFQGNSAPDKSGLPSDRFSAERTGGSVSTLTIQRTQQEDSAVYLCASSSRTGGSYEQYFGPGTRLTVT.